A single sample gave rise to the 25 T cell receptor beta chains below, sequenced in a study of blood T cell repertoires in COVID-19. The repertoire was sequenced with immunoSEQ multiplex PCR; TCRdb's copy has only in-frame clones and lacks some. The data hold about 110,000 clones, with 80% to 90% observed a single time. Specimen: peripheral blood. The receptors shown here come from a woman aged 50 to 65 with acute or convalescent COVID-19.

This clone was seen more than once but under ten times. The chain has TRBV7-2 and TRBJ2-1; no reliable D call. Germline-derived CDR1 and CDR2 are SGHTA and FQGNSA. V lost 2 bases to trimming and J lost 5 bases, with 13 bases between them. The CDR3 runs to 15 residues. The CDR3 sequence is CASSLWAEKNNEQFF. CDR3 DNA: TGTGCCAGCAGCTTATGGGCAGAAAAGAACAATGAGCAGTTCTTC. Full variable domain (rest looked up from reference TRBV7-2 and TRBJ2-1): GAGVSQSPSNKVTEKGKDVELRCDPISGHTALYWYRQSLGQGLEFLIYFQGNSAPDKSGLPSDRFSAERTGGSVSTLTIQRTQQEDSAVYLCASSLWAEKNNEQFFGPGTRLTVL.

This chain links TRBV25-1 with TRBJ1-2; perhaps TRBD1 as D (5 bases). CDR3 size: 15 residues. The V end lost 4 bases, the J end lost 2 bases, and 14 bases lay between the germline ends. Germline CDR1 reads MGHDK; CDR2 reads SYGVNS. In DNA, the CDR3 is TGTGCCAGCAGTGCTAATACAGGCTCCAACTATGGCTACACCTTC. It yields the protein CASSANTGSNYGYTF.

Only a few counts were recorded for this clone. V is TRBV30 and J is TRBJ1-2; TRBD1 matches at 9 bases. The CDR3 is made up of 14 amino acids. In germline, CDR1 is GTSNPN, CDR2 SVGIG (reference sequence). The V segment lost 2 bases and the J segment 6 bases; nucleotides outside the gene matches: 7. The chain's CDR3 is CAWSLGTGKDGYTF. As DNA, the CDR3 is TGTGCCTGGAGTCTCGGGACAGGGAAAGATGGCTACACCTTC.

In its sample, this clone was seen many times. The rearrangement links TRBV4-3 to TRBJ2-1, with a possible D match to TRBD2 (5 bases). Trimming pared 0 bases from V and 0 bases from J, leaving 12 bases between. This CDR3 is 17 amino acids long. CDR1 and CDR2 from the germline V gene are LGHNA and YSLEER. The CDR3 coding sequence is TGCGCCAGCAGCCAAGAATTCGGGGTGAGCTCCTACAATGAGCAGTTCTTC. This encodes CASSQEFGVSSYNEQFF.

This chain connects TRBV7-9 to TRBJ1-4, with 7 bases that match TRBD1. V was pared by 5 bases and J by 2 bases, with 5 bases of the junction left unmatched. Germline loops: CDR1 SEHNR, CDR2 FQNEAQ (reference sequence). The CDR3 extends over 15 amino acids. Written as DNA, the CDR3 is TGTGCCAGCAGCCCGCGGGACAGCACTAATGAAAAACTGTTTTTT. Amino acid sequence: CASSPRDSTNEKLFF.

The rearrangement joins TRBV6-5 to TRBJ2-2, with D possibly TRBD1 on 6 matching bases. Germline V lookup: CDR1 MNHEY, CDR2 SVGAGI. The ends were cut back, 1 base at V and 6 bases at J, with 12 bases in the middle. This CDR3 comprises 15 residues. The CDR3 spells CASSYLTGLAGELFF. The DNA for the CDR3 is TGTGCCAGCAGTTACTTAACAGGGCTGGCCGGGGAGCTGTTTTTT.

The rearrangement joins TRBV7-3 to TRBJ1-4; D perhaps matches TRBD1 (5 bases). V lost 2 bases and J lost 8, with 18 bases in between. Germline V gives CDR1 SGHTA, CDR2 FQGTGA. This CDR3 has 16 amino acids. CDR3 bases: TGTGCCAGCAGCTTACGGGGGGGATTGTCGAGCGAAAAACTGTTTTTT. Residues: CASSLRGGLSSEKLFF.

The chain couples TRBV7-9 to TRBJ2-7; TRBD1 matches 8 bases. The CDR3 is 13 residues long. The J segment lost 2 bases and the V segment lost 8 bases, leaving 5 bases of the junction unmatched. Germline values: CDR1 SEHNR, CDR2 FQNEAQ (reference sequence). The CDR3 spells CASRTGTTYEQYF. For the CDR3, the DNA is TGTGCCAGCCGGACAGGGACAACCTACGAGCAGTACTTC. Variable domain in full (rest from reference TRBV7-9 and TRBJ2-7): DTGVSQNPRHKITKRGQNVTFRCDPISEHNRLYWYRQTLGQGPEFLTYFQNEAQLEKSRLLSDRFSAERPKGSFSTLEIQRTEQGDSAMYLCASRTGTTYEQYFGPGTRLTVT.

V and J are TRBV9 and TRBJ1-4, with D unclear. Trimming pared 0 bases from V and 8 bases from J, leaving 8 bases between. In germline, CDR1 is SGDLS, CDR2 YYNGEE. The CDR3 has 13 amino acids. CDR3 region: CASSVEVGEKLFF. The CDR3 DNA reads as TGTGCCAGCAGCGTAGAGGTCGGGGAAAAACTGTTTTTT. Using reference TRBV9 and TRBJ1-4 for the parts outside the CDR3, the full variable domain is DSGVTQTPKHLITATGQRVTLRCSPRSGDLSVYWYQQSLDQGLQFLIQYYNGEERAKGNILERFSAQQFPDLHSELNLSSLELGDSALYFCASSVEVGEKLFFGSGTQLSVL.

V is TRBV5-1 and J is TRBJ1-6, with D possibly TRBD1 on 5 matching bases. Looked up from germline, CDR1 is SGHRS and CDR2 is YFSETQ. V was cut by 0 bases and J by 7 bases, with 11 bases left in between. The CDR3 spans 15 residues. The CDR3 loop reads CASSLATGVNSPLHF. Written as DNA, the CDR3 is TGCGCCAGCAGCTTGGCCACGGGGGTGAATTCACCCCTCCACTTT.

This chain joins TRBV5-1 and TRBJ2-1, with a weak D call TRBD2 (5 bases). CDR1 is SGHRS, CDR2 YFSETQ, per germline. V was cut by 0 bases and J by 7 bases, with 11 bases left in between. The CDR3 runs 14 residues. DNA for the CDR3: TGCGCCAGCAGCTTGGCTGCAGGAGGAAATGAGCAGTTCTTC. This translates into CASSLAAGGNEQFF.

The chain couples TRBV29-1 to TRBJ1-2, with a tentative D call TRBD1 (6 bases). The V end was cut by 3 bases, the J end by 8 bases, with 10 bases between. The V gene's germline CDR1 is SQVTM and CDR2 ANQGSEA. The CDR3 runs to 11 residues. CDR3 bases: TGCAGCGTTGACAGGGGAGAAGGCTACACCTTC. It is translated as CSVDRGEGYTF.

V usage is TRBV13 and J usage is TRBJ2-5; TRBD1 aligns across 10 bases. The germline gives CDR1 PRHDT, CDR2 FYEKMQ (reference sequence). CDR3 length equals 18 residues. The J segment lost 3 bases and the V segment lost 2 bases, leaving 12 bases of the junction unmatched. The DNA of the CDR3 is TGTGCCAGCAGCTTACAGAACCCCGGGACAGGGGACGAAGAGACCCAGTACTTC. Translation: CASSLQNPGTGDEETQYF.

The CDR3 coding sequence is TGTGCCTGGAGTGCCATGAGGGGGACTGAAGCTTTCTTT. It translates to CAWSAMRGTEAFF. V usage is TRBV30 and J usage is TRBJ1-1; a weak D match, TRBD1 (6 bases). CDR1 and CDR2 (germline): GTSNPN, SVGIG (reference sequence). The CDR3 has 13 residues. V was trimmed by 1 base and J by 5 bases, leaving 11 bases between them.

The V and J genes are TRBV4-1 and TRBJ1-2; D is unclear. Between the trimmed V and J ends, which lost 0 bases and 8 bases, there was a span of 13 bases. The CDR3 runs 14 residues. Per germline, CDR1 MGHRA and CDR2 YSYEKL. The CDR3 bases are TGCGCCAGCAGCCAAGAGGACGGGAGTCGGGGCTACACCTTC. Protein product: CASSQEDGSRGYTF.

CDR3 sequence reads: CASSQELTNANYGYTF. Written as DNA, the CDR3 is TGTGCCAGCAGCCAAGAATTGACAAACGCTAACTATGGCTACACCTTC. The V and J genes are TRBV3-1 (or the pseudogene TRBV3-2) and TRBJ1-2; D gene ambiguous. V lost 0 bases, J lost 0 bases, and 11 bases lay in between. The CDR3 is 16 residues long. The germline CDR1 and CDR2 sequences are LGHDT and YNNKEL (reference sequence).

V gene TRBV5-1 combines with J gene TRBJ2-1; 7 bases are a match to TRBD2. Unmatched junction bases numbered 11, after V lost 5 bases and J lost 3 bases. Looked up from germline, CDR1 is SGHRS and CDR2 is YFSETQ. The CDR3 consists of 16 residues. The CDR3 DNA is TGCGCCAGCAGTTTTATAGGGGCGGGGGACTACAATGAGCAGTTCTTC. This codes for CASSFIGAGDYNEQFF.

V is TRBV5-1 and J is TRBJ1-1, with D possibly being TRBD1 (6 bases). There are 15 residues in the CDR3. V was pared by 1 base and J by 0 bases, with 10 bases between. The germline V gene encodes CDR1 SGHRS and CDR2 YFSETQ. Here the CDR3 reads CASSLRGGLNTEAFF. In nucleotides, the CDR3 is TGCGCCAGCAGCTTGCGAGGGGGTTTGAACACTGAAGCTTTCTTT.

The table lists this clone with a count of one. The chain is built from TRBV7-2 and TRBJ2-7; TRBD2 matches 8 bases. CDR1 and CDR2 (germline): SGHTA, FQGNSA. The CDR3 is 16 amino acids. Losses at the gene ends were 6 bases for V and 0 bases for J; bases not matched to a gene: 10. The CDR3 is CASSRRSLAGSYEQYF. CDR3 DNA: TGTGCCAGCAGTCGAAGGTCCCTAGCGGGCTCCTACGAGCAGTACTTC.

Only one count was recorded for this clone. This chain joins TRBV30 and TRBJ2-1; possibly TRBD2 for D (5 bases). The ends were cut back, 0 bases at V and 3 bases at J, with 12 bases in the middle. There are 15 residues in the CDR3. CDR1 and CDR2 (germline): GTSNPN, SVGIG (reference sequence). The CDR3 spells CAWSVSGSYYNEQFF. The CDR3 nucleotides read TGTGCCTGGAGTGTAAGCGGATCATACTACAATGAGCAGTTCTTC. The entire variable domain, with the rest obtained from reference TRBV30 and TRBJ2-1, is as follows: SQTIHQWPATLVQPVGSPLSLECTVEGTSNPNLYWYRQAAGRGLQLLFYSVGIGQISSEVPQNLSASRPQDRQFILSSKKLLLSDSGFYLCAWSVSGSYYNEQFFGPGTRLTVL.

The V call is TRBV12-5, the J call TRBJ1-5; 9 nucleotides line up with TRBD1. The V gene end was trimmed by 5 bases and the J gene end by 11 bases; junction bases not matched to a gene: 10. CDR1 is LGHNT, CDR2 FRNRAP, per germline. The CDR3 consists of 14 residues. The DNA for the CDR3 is TGTGCTAGTGGTGAGACAGGGGGTCCCTCGACCCAGCATTTT. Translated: CASGETGGPSTQHF.

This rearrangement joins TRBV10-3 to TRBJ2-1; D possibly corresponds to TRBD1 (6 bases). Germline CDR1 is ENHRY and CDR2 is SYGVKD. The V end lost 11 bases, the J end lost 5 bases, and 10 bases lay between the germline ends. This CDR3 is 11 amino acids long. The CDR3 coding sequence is TGTGCCGCGGACAGTGACAATGAGCAGTTCTTC. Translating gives CAADSDNEQFF.

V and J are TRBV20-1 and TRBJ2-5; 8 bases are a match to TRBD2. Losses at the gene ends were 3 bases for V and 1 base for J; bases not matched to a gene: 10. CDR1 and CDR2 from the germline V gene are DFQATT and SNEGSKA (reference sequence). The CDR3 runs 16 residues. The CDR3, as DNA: TGCAGTGCTAGTCATAATAGCGGGGCCCGCCAAGAGACCCAGTACTTC. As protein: CSASHNSGARQETQYF.

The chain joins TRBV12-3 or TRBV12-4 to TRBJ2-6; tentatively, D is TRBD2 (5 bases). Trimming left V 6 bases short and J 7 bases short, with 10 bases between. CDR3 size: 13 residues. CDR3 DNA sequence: TGTGCCAGCAGCCCGGGATTAGCCAACGTCCTGACTTTC. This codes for CASSPGLANVLTF.

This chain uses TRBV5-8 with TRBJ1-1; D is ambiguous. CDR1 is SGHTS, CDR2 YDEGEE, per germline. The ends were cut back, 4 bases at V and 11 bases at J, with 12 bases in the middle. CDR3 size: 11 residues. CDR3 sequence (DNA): TGTGCCAGCAGCGGCCTAGGAGCCGCTTTCTTT. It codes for CASSGLGAAFF.